Sequencing of this TCR beta chain was carried out in a study of regulatory T cells in long-lasting Graves disease. CDR3 regions were amplified by Arm-PCR using iRepertoire HTBI primers to build TCR beta libraries. One entry per CDR3 protein, called by TCRdb with MiXCR from the multiplex PCR reads. The table includes about 560,000 distinct CDR3 sequences, 15% to 20% detected once. Regarding time point: newly diagnosed GD, antithyroid drugs for less than 3 months. The authors made the TCR library using RNA they extracted from PBMCs. Study-level points and caveats: Persistent disease was associated with favored TRBV28 usage and with favored use of TRBJ1-2 and TRBJ2-5.

This clonotype was found a few times. What it binds is unknown. After removal of 11 bases from V and 5 bases from J, the junction contained 16 bases not matched to a gene. There are 15 residues in the CDR3. From germline, CDR1 is ENHRY and CDR2 SYGVKD. This sample also appeared in a second study, on T cells in Graves' hyperthyroidism and ophthalmopathy. That work adds: Graves' hyperthyroidism qualified as stable when ophthalmopathy did not progress within 18 months. Clonotypes that were expanded in thyroid above 0.001 mostly appeared in blood too.

This chain uses TRBV10-3 with TRBJ2-3; 7 bases line up with TRBD2. This TCR was recovered from a man between 18 and 35 years old with Graves disease. This sample comprised peripheral blood mononuclear cells (PBMCs), obtained at new diagnosis, from a patient treated with antithyroid drugs. CDR3 loop: CAARKSLAVGDTQYF. The CDR3 nucleotides are TGTGCCGCCAGGAAGTCCCTAGCGGTAGGAGATACGCAGTATTTT.